This note documents a single TCR beta chain sequence. Data came from immunoSEQ multiplex PCR; TCRdb stores just in-frame clones and leaves some out. The sample has 95,000 to 150,000 clones; roughly 90% are singletons. This CDR3 region has 13 residues. Germline lookup yields CDR1 MNHEY and CDR2 SVGAGI. J gave up 6 bases and V 6 bases, and 6 bases lay outside the gene matches. This sample was taken from a study of blood T cell repertoires in COVID-19. This sequence was found in a man aged 45-60 years with acute or convalescent COVID-19. Sequencing used peripheral blood. The rearrangement links TRBV6-5 to TRBJ1-2; TRBD1 matches at 8 bases. Written as DNA, the CDR3 is TGTGCCAGCAGAGACGACAGGGGCCATGGCTACACCTTC. Protein sequence: CASRDDRGHGYTF.